This passage covers 26 T cell receptor beta chains from one sample sequenced in a study of blood T cell repertoires in COVID-19. Profiling relied on immunoSEQ multiplex PCR, and the TCRdb table lists in-frame clones only, not all of them. The sample has 59,000 or so clones, approximately 91% seen once. Sequencing was carried out using peripheral blood. Every receptor here comes from a human donor in a cohort sampled during active COVID-19.

This rearrangement joins TRBV25-1 to TRBJ2-2; 9 nucleotides align to TRBD1. The CDR3 sequence is 16 residues long. Germline V lookup: CDR1 MGHDK, CDR2 SYGVNS. V was clipped by 6 bases and J by 6 bases; unmatched bases: 11. CDR3 amino acids: CASSPTGQGIAGELFF. CDR3 bases: TGTGCCAGCAGCCCCACTGGACAGGGGATTGCCGGGGAGCTGTTTTTT.

The J gene is TRBJ2-5, the V gene TRBV3-1 (or the pseudogene TRBV3-2); a weak D match, TRBD2 (5 bases). The CDR3 is 13 residues long. Trimming stripped 2 bases from V and 7 bases from J, with 11 bases between. Germline assignment: CDR1 LGHDT and CDR2 YNNKEL (reference sequence). CDR3 in DNA: TGTGCCAGCAGCCAATACGGGAAGGTGACCCAGTACTTC. Encoded protein: CASSQYGKVTQYF.

The table lists this clone with a few counts. CDR3 sequence reads: CASSYSSSGILAKNIQYF. CDR3 nucleotide sequence: TGTGCCAGCAGTTACAGTTCCAGCGGGATTCTAGCCAAAAACATTCAGTACTTC. The chain is built from TRBV6-2 or TRBV6-3 and TRBJ2-4; 7 nucleotides align to TRBD2. The V gene end was trimmed by 2 bases and the J gene end by 0 bases; junction bases not matched to a gene: 10. The CDR3 sequence is 18 residues long. Looked up from germline, CDR1 is MNHEY and CDR2 is SVGEGT.

The CDR3 reads CASSLGAIGYEQYF. In nucleotides, the CDR3 is TGTGCCAGCAGCTTAGGGGCCATCGGGTACGAGCAGTACTTC. This chain uses TRBV13 with TRBJ2-7; D is ambiguous. CDR3 length: 14 residues. Trimming left V 0 bases short and J 4 bases short, with 10 bases between. Germline-derived CDR1 and CDR2 are PRHDT and FYEKMQ (reference sequence).

The chain has TRBV4-2 and TRBJ2-1, with 11 bases fitting TRBD2. In germline, CDR1 is LGHNA, CDR2 YNFKEQ. The CDR3 is made up of 15 amino acids. The V segment lost 4 bases and the J segment 6 bases; nucleotides outside the gene matches: 5. Here the CDR3 DNA reads TGTGCCAGCAGCCTAACTAGCGGGAGAAGCAATGAGCAGTTCTTC. Amino acid sequence: CASSLTSGRSNEQFF.

The chain employs TRBV27 and TRBJ2-1; D unclear. V lost 3 bases and J lost 1, with 7 bases in between. Germline CDR1 is MNHEY and CDR2 is SMNVEV (reference sequence). The CDR3 is 14 amino acids. The DNA for the CDR3 is TGTGCCAGCAGTTTGAGAGCTTCCTACAATGAGCAGTTCTTC. Encoded protein: CASSLRASYNEQFF.

The V call is TRBV6-5, the J call TRBJ2-7, with D perhaps TRBD2 (6 bases). CDR1 and CDR2 (germline): MNHEY, SVGAGI. The CDR3 spans 11 residues. V lost 11 bases and J 3 bases, leaving 11 bases between the germline ends. As DNA, the CDR3 is TGTGCCTGGCGGGGATTCTACGAGCAGTACTTC. Its translation is CAWRGFYEQYF.

This chain uses TRBV19 with TRBJ2-5; the match to TRBD1 covers 10 bases. Per the germline V gene, CDR1 is LNHDA and CDR2 is SQIVND (reference sequence). J was trimmed by 4 bases and V by 3 bases; bases with no gene match: 8. The CDR3 contains 16 residues. The CDR3 loop reads CASSMGGQGLIETQYF. CDR3 nucleotides: TGTGCCAGTAGTATGGGGGGACAGGGGCTAATAGAGACCCAGTACTTC.

The gene calls are TRBV7-9 and TRBJ1-1; 7 nucleotides agree with TRBD1. The CDR3 spans 13 residues. Germline values: CDR1 SEHNR, CDR2 FQNEAQ (reference sequence). V lost 5 bases, J lost 11 bases, and 11 bases stayed unmatched. This chain's CDR3 is CASSPQGLLEAFF. As DNA, the CDR3 is TGTGCCAGCAGCCCACAGGGGCTTCTTGAGGCTTTCTTT.

The chain carries TRBV28 and TRBJ2-3, with TRBD2 identical over 7 bases. V lost 7 bases and J lost 1; bases outside the gene matches: 5. The CDR3 consists of 14 residues. CDR1 is MDHEN, CDR2 SYDVKM, per germline. In DNA form, the CDR3 reads TGTGCCAGCACCGGACTAGTGGGCACAGATACGCAGTATTTT. Translating gives CASTGLVGTDTQYF.

J is TRBJ1-1 and V is TRBV10-3, with TRBD1 matching over 12 bases. Per germline, CDR1 ENHRY and CDR2 SYGVKD. The CDR3 consists of 17 residues. Trimming took 5 bases from V and 0 from J; bases not matched to a gene: 7. CDR3 DNA sequence: TGTGCCATCAGTCCCGGGACAGGGGGCTTGGTGAACACTGAAGCTTTCTTT. Its translation is CAISPGTGGLVNTEAFF.

This clone turned up a few times. The chain uses TRBV4-2 and TRBJ2-1; D is perhaps TRBD2 (5 bases). V lost 1 base, J lost 0 bases, and 13 bases lay in between. This CDR3 region has 17 residues. In germline, CDR1 is LGHNA, CDR2 YNFKEQ. CDR3 amino acids: CASSQATTGSSYNEQFF. Written as DNA, the CDR3 is TGTGCCAGCAGCCAAGCTACGACGGGGAGCTCCTACAATGAGCAGTTCTTC.

The chain links TRBV7-6 to TRBJ2-7; 7 nucleotides align to TRBD2. The V and J ends lost 5 bases and 9 bases, in that order; junction bases with no gene match: 10. CDR3 length: 13 residues. CDR1 and CDR2 (germline): SGHVS, FNYEAQ. The CDR3 region is CASSTGTMSPQYF. The CDR3 nucleotides read TGTGCCAGCAGCACCGGGACTATGAGCCCGCAGTACTTC.

The rearrangement links TRBV7-3 to TRBJ2-2; 9 bases fit TRBD1. V lost 5 bases, J lost 5 bases, and 6 bases stayed unmatched. The CDR3 contains 15 residues. The germline gives CDR1 SGHTA, CDR2 FQGTGA. CDR3 sequence (DNA): TGTGCCAGCAGCGAGGGGACAGGGCGGACCGGGGAGCTGTTTTTT. Protein sequence: CASSEGTGRTGELFF.

This clone was found once. The chain carries TRBV24-1 and TRBJ2-3, with TRBD2 matching over 9 bases. Losses at the gene ends were 1 base for V and 4 bases for J; bases not matched to a gene: 5. This CDR3 region has 16 residues. Germline CDR1 KGHDR, CDR2 SFDVKD. DNA for the CDR3: TGTGCCACCAGTGATTTAAGCGGGAGGCCCCCAGATACGCAGTATTTT. It yields the protein CATSDLSGRPPDTQYF.

This sequence joins TRBV6-5 and TRBJ1-3; D ambiguous. The CDR3 spans 14 residues. Trimming cost V 4 bases and J 4 bases, with 11 bases left between them. The germline gives CDR1 MNHEY, CDR2 SVGAGI. CDR3 sequence (DNA): TGTGCCAGCAGTTTCCGGGAAAAGGGAAACACCATATATTTT. This sequence encodes CASSFREKGNTIYF.

This clone came up once. V and J are TRBV6-5 and TRBJ2-7; 8 bases line up with TRBD2. The V segment lost 2 bases and the J segment 2 bases; nucleotides outside the gene matches: 5. The germline V gene has CDR1 MNHEY and CDR2 SVGAGI. The length of the CDR3 is 15 residues. The CDR3 here is CASSYPGLATYEQYF. The CDR3 DNA sequence: TGTGCCAGCAGTTACCCCGGACTAGCCACCTACGAGCAGTACTTC.

This clone was observed a handful of times. Other nucleotide sequences in the sample specify the same CDR3. This sequence joins TRBV7-9 and TRBJ2-6; D remains ambiguous. CDR1 and CDR2 from the germline V gene are SEHNR and FQNEAQ (reference sequence). The CDR3 is made up of 14 amino acids. Trimming shortened V by 5 bases and J by 1 base, and 6 bases separated the two germline ends. The chain's CDR3 is CASSLPSGANVLTF. Written as DNA, the CDR3 is TGTGCCAGCAGCCTACCTTCTGGGGCCAACGTCCTGACTTTC.

For this clone: This specimen includes other DNA sequences encoding the same CDR3. The rearrangement links TRBV28 to TRBJ2-7; 8 bases line up with TRBD1. V lost 7 bases to trimming and J lost 2 bases; unmatched junction nucleotides: 4. CDR1 MDHEN and CDR2 SYDVKM come from the germline V gene. This CDR3 comprises 13 residues. The CDR3 protein is CASKRTGTYEQYF. The CDR3 region has the DNA TGTGCCAGCAAGAGGACAGGGACCTACGAGCAGTACTTC.

The rearrangement joins TRBV24-1 to TRBJ1-4; D may be TRBD1 (5 bases). The CDR3 has 15 residues. V was clipped by 4 bases and J by 2 bases, with 10 bases between them. CDR1 is KGHDR, CDR2 SFDVKD, per germline. DNA for the CDR3: TGTGCCACCAGTGACCCCGGGGGTACTAATGAAAAACTGTTTTTT. As protein: CATSDPGGTNEKLFF.

The rearrangement joins TRBV6-5 to TRBJ2-7, with 7 positions matching TRBD1. Germline assignment: CDR1 MNHEY and CDR2 SVGAGI. Losses at the gene ends were 6 bases for V and 11 bases for J; bases not matched to a gene: 7. CDR3 length: 11 residues. This CDR3 is CASRVQGRKYF. CDR3 nucleotides: TGTGCCAGCAGGGTACAGGGGAGAAAGTACTTC.

This chain uses TRBV9 with TRBJ2-3; no clear D gene. Trimming removed 0 bases from V and 4 bases from J, with 9 bases in between. This CDR3 comprises 14 residues. CDR1 SGDLS and CDR2 YYNGEE come from the germline V gene. In DNA form, the CDR3 reads TGTGCCAGCAGCGTAGGTCCCCCCGCAGATACGCAGTATTTT. This encodes CASSVGPPADTQYF.

This clone has just one count. Here the CDR3 reads CAISDQGTTEAFF. DNA for the CDR3: TGTGCCATCAGTGACCAAGGGACAACGGAAGCTTTCTTT. The chain couples TRBV10-3 to TRBJ1-1, with D perhaps matching TRBD1 (6 bases). V was trimmed by 3 bases and J by 8 bases, leaving 13 bases between them. CDR1 is ENHRY and CDR2 is SYGVKD in the germline V gene. The CDR3 runs to 13 residues.

The V call is TRBV10-3, the J call TRBJ1-2, with 7 bases identical to TRBD1. CDR3 length: 15 amino acids. J lost 3 bases, V lost 11 bases, and 15 bases had no gene match. Germline V lookup: CDR1 ENHRY, CDR2 SYGVKD. CDR3 in DNA: TGTGCCTTACCGGGACAGCCACCCTCCTACTATGGCTACACCTTC. Its translation: CALPGQPPSYYGYTF.

The chain recombines TRBV2 with TRBJ2-5; D remains unclear. CDR3 size: 14 residues. Germline V gives CDR1 SNHLY, CDR2 FYNNEI. The ends were cut back, 2 bases at V and 1 base at J, with 8 bases in the middle. The CDR3 reads CASSENGFQETQYF. CDR3 coding DNA: TGTGCCAGCAGTGAAAACGGGTTCCAAGAGACCCAGTACTTC.

This clone was detected only once. This chain connects TRBV6-6 to TRBJ1-6; maybe TRBD1 (6 bases). CDR3 length equals 13 residues. V lost 2 bases, J lost 9 bases, and 8 bases lay in between. Per germline, CDR1 MNHNY and CDR2 SVGAGI (reference sequence). The CDR3 region is CASSYNRVSPLHF. DNA of the CDR3: TGTGCCAGCAGTTACAACAGGGTTTCACCCCTCCACTTT.